Below are 20 T cell receptor beta chains sequenced from a single sample in a study of blood T cell repertoires in COVID-19. Sequencing was performed with immunoSEQ multiplex PCR; in TCRdb, only in-frame clones are kept and a portion is missing. The sample lists about 220,000 clones, roughly 84% occurring once. Material: peripheral blood. Source of these receptors: a woman in her fifties or sixties with acute or convalescent COVID-19.

V is TRBV24-1 and J is TRBJ2-5; D not resolved. V was cut by 3 bases and J by 3 bases, with 13 bases left in between. The CDR3 contains 15 residues. Germline CDR1 is KGHDR and CDR2 is SFDVKD. In nucleotides, the CDR3 is TGTGCCACCAGTGATCTGCAAGGCGGAAAAGAGACCCAGTACTTC. As protein: CATSDLQGGKETQYF.

V is TRBV6-6 and J is TRBJ2-7; 8 bases are a match to TRBD1. Unmatched junction bases numbered 7, after V lost 4 bases and J lost 2 bases. The CDR3 loop spans 15 amino acids. Germline CDR1 reads MNHNY; CDR2 reads SVGAGI (reference sequence). CDR3 nucleotides: TGTGCCAGCAGTTCCGCCGGACAGGGACCCTACGAGCAGTACTTC. It yields the protein CASSSAGQGPYEQYF.

The chain carries TRBV7-9 and TRBJ1-4; 8 nucleotides agree with TRBD1. After removal of 5 bases from V and 4 bases from J, the junction contained 6 bases not matched to a gene. Germline V gene data show CDR1 as SEHNR and CDR2 as FQNEAQ (reference sequence). CDR3 size: 15 residues. CDR3 bases: TGTGCCAGCAGCACAGGACAGGGCTATAATGAAAAACTGTTTTTT. Protein product: CASSTGQGYNEKLFF.

V is TRBV7-2 and J is TRBJ2-7; 8 bases are shared with TRBD1. After removal of 5 bases from V and 4 bases from J, the junction contained 7 bases not matched to a gene. CDR3 length: 14 amino acids. Germline loops: CDR1 SGHTA, CDR2 FQGNSA. CDR3 nucleotide sequence: TGTGCCAGCAGCAGACCGGGACAGGTTTACGAGCAGTACTTC. Amino acids: CASSRPGQVYEQYF.

The sample holds one count of this clone. This rearrangement joins TRBV7-9 to TRBJ1-2; D is undetermined. From germline, CDR1 is SEHNR and CDR2 FQNEAQ (reference sequence). There are 16 residues in the CDR3. Trimming pared 3 bases from V and 2 bases from J, leaving 16 bases between. CDR3 in DNA: TGTGCCAGCAGCTTTTCCGTAAGAGAAGAAAACTATGGCTACACCTTC. Protein product: CASSFSVREENYGYTF.

The chain uses TRBV7-2 and TRBJ1-3; 7 bases are a match to TRBD1. The CDR3 totals 14 residues. Germline V gene sequence: CDR1 SGHTA, CDR2 FQGNSA. With V trimmed by 5 bases and J by 2 bases, 3 bases remained unmatched. The CDR3 region has the DNA TGTGCCAGCAGCCTGACAGGGACTGGAAACACCATATATTTT. It encodes CASSLTGTGNTIYF.

This clone appeared a single time. The genes are TRBV12-3 or TRBV12-4 and TRBJ2-7; a possible D gene is TRBD1 (6 bases). The CDR3 totals 12 residues. V lost 2 bases, J lost 5 bases, and 7 bases lay in between. CDR3 sequence: CASSLRGNEQYF. For the CDR3, the DNA is TGTGCCAGCAGTTTAAGGGGGAACGAGCAGTACTTC.

The chain couples TRBV7-2 to TRBJ2-2; 9 bases map to TRBD2. The V gene end was trimmed by 0 bases and the J gene end by 11 bases; junction bases not matched to a gene: 7. The germline gives CDR1 SGHTA, CDR2 FQGNSA. The CDR3 spans 15 residues. The CDR3 DNA sequence: TGTGCCAGCAGCTTAGCGACTAGCGGCAATTCTGAGCTGTTTTTT. It is translated as CASSLATSGNSELFF.

This clone was seen once. The chain recombines TRBV30 with TRBJ1-1; no firm D call. The CDR3 is 11 residues long. Trimming took off 8 bases at V and 4 bases at J, with 11 bases between the two ends. Germline V gene lookup returns CDR1 GTSNPN and CDR2 SVGIG (reference sequence). The CDR3 reads CARGQVTEAFF. CDR3 in DNA: TGTGCCAGAGGGCAGGTCACTGAAGCTTTCTTT.

The chain combines TRBV5-1 with TRBJ1-2; D gene uncertain. Germline V CDR1 and CDR2: SGHRS, YFSETQ. There are 15 residues in the CDR3. Trimming took off 0 bases at V and 0 bases at J, with 9 bases between the two ends. This CDR3 is CASSLGRVANYGYTF. The CDR3 DNA is TGCGCCAGCAGCTTGGGGAGGGTGGCTAACTATGGCTACACCTTC.

The CDR3 reads CASSFQTGGIEKLFF. In nucleotides, the CDR3 is TGCGCCAGCAGCTTTCAAACAGGGGGGATTGAAAAACTGTTTTTT. The chain joins TRBV4-3 to TRBJ1-4, with 8 bases aligning to TRBD1. The CDR3 has 15 amino acids. Germline V gene sequence: CDR1 LGHNA, CDR2 YSLEER. V gave up 5 bases and J gave up 7 bases; unmatched junction bases: 9.

The V and J genes are TRBV5-1 and TRBJ2-1; D may be TRBD2 (6 bases). The CDR3 has 15 amino acids. V was pared by 5 bases and J by 2 bases, with 14 bases between. Germline V gene sequence: CDR1 SGHRS, CDR2 YFSETQ. The CDR3 nucleotides read TGCGCCAGCAGAGTTGGCGGGGCGACCTACAATGAGCAGTTCTTC. It encodes CASRVGGATYNEQFF. The full variable domain, rest sourced from reference TRBV5-1 and TRBJ2-1, is KAGVTQTPRYLIKTRGQQVTLSCSPISGHRSVSWYQQTPGQGLQFLFEYFSETQRNKGNFPGRFSGRQFSNSRSEMNVSTLELGDSALYLCASRVGGATYNEQFFGPGTRLTVL.

The chain recombines TRBV6-5 with TRBJ1-1; TRBD1 agrees at 8 bases. Germline-derived CDR1 and CDR2 are MNHEY and SVGAGI. This CDR3 comprises 15 residues. The V gene end was trimmed by 0 bases and the J gene end by 6 bases; junction bases not matched to a gene: 6. The CDR3: CASSYSAGGKAEAFF. The CDR3 DNA is TGTGCCAGCAGTTACTCAGCAGGGGGCAAGGCTGAAGCTTTCTTT.

This chain connects TRBV28 to TRBJ2-2; D ambiguous. The V and J ends lost 3 bases and 1 base respectively, with 3 bases between them. In germline, CDR1 is MDHEN, CDR2 SYDVKM. The CDR3 covers 13 residues. The CDR3 sequence is CASSFRNTGELFF. The DNA for the CDR3 is TGTGCCAGCAGTTTTCGGAACACCGGGGAGCTGTTTTTT.

The CDR3: CASSTGTISGNTIYF. The DNA of the CDR3 is TGTGCCAGCAGTACGGGGACAATCTCTGGAAACACCATATATTTT. V is TRBV3-1 (or the pseudogene TRBV3-2) and J is TRBJ1-3; weak D call: TRBD1 (6 bases). This CDR3 has 15 amino acids. Trimming pared 6 bases from V and 0 bases from J, leaving 12 bases between. Germline lookup yields CDR1 LGHDT and CDR2 YNNKEL (reference sequence).

V usage is TRBV7-6 and J usage is TRBJ2-5; possible D gene TRBD1, 6 bases. CDR1 SGHVS and CDR2 FNYEAQ come from the germline V gene. Trimming took 6 bases from V and 2 from J, leaving 16 bases between them. The CDR3 covers 15 residues. The CDR3 protein is CASRQGYSPQETQYF. The CDR3 DNA reads TGTGCCAGCAGACAGGGCTATAGCCCACAAGAGACCCAGTACTTC.

The gene calls are TRBV7-2 and TRBJ2-2, with 16 bases lining up with TRBD2. CDR3 length: 16 amino acids. Trimming cost V 5 bases and J 6 bases; bases outside gene matches: 3. Germline values: CDR1 SGHTA, CDR2 FQGNSA. The DNA of the CDR3 is TGTGCCAGCAGCCCGGGACTAGCGGGGGGGCCCGGGGAGCTGTTTTTT. Translation: CASSPGLAGGPGELFF.

This chain links TRBV5-1 with TRBJ2-5; TRBD1 matches 9 bases. Germline V gene sequence: CDR1 SGHRS, CDR2 YFSETQ. The CDR3 is 14 residues long. V was pared by 0 bases and J by 5 bases, with 2 bases of the junction left unmatched. CDR3 sequence reads: CASSLGTGEETQYF. The CDR3 bases are TGCGCCAGCAGCTTGGGGACAGGGGAGGAGACCCAGTACTTC.

The rearrangement joins TRBV12-3 or TRBV12-4 to TRBJ1-1; 9 bases match TRBD1. CDR3 length equals 13 residues. V shed 6 bases and J 7 bases; nucleotides not matched to a gene: 6. The CDR3 is CASSTGGAGEAFF. CDR3 DNA: TGTGCCAGCAGCACAGGGGGCGCAGGTGAAGCTTTCTTT.

The V call is TRBV27, the J call TRBJ1-5; 10 bases are a match to TRBD1. Germline trimming cut 3 bases from V and 1 base from J; bases unmatched to any gene: 9. This CDR3 comprises 18 residues. From germline, CDR1 is MNHEY and CDR2 SMNVEV (reference sequence). As DNA, the CDR3 is TGTGCCAGCAGTTTGTTTCTCCCGGGACAGGGGAGCAATCAGCCCCAGCATTTT. It specifies CASSLFLPGQGSNQPQHF.